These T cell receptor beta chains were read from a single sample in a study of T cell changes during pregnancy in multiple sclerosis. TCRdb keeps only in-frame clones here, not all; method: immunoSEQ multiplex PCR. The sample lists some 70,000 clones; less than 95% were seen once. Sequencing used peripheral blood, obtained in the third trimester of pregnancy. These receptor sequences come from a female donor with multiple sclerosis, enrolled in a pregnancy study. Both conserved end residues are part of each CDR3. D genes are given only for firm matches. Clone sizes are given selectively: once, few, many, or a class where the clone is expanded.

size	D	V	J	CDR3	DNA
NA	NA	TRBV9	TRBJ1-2	CASSPRGGEDYGYTF	TGTGCCAGCAGTCCTCGGGGGGGGGAGGACTATGGCTACACCTTC
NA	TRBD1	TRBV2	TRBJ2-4	CAIGTGNIQYF	TGTGCCATAGGGACAGGGAACATTCAGTACTTC
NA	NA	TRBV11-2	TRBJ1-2	CASSSMGGTHGYTF	TGTGCCAGCAGCTCCATGGGGGGGACCCATGGCTACACCTTC
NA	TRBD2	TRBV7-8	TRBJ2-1	CASSSSGGGGYNEQFF	TGTGCCAGCAGCTCCTCAGGCGGGGGGGGCTACAATGAGCAGTTCTTC
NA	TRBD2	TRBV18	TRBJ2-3	CASSPIAGGSTDTQYF	TGTGCCAGCTCACCTATAGCGGGAGGGAGCACAGATACGCAGTATTTT
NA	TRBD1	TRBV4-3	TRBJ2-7	CASSQGETGLHEQYF	TGCGCCAGCAGCCAAGGGGAGACAGGGCTCCACGAGCAGTACTTC
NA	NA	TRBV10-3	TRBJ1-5	CAISEGSNQPQHF	TGTGCCATCAGTGAGGGCAGCAATCAGCCCCAGCATTTT
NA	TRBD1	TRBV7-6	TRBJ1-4	CASSRTGVNEKLFF	TGTGCCAGCAGCCGGACAGGGGTTAATGAAAAACTGTTTTTT
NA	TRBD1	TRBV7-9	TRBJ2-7	CASSLEPIRRLQGYEQYF	TGTGCCAGCAGCTTAGAACCAATACGACGATTACAGGGGTACGAGCAGTACTTC
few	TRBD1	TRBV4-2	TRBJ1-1	CASSQDVTGLTEAFF	TGTGCCAGCAGCCAAGACGTGACAGGGCTCACTGAAGCTTTCTTT
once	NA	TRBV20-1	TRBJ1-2	CSTDTNYGYTF	TGCTCGACAGACACTAACTATGGCTACACCTTC
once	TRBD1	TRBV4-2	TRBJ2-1	CASSQAGQGNYNEQFF	TGTGCCAGCAGCCAGGCGGGACAGGGCAACTACAATGAGCAGTTCTTC
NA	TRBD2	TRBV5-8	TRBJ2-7	CASSWRTSGVSYEQYF	TGTGCCAGCAGCTGGAGGACTAGCGGGGTCTCCTACGAGCAGTACTTC
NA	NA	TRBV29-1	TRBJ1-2	CSVSTGQANYGYTF	TGCAGCGTTTCGACAGGCCAGGCTAACTATGGCTACACCTTC
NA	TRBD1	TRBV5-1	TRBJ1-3	CASSERTGRSGNTIYF	TGCGCCAGCAGCGAACGGACAGGCCGATCTGGAAACACCATATATTTT
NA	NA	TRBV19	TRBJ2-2	CASTAEIANTGELFF	TGTGCCAGTACGGCGGAGATCGCGAACACTGGGGAGCTGTTTTTT
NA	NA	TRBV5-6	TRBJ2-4	CASSLSFGKNIQYF	TGTGCCAGCAGCCTTAGTTTTGGCAAAAACATTCAGTACTTC
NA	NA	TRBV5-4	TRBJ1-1	CASSLDGSTEAFF	TGTGCCAGCAGCTTGGATGGGAGCACTGAAGCTTTCTTT
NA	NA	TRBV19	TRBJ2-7	CASRSGGSGYSYEQYF	TGTGCCAGTAGAAGCGGAGGTAGCGGATACTCCTACGAGCAGTACTTC
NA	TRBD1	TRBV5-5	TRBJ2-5	CASSRTGRETQYF	TGTGCCAGCAGCAGGACAGGGAGAGAGACCCAGTACTTC
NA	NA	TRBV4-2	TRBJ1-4	CASSPLLIQGVNEKLFF	TGTGCCAGCAGCCCCCTACTTATTCAAGGGGTTAATGAAAAACTGTTTTTT
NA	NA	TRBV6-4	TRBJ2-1	CASSDSTGGLTEQFF	TGTGCCAGCAGTGACTCGACGGGGGGCCTTACCGAGCAGTTCTTC
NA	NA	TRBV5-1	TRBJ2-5	CASSPRGQETQYF	TGCGCCAGCAGCCCCAGGGGTCAAGAGACCCAGTACTTC
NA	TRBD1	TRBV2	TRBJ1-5	CASLQGLGQPQHF	TGTGCCAGTTTACAGGGGTTAGGTCAGCCCCAGCATTTT
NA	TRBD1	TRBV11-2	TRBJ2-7	CASSGGTGGWGEYF	TGTGCCAGCAGCGGGGGGACAGGGGGCTGGGGGGAGTACTTC
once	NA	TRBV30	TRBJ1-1	CAWRTVAGTEAFF	TGTGCCTGGAGGACAGTAGCGGGCACTGAAGCTTTCTTT
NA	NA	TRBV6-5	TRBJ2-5	CASSSSRAQYF	TGTGCCAGCAGTTCCTCCCGCGCCCAGTACTTC